Shown below are 8 T cell receptor beta chains from a single sample sequenced in a study of blood T cell repertoires in COVID-19. This table comes from immunoSEQ multiplex PCR, and its TCRdb copy is limited to in-frame clones, with some not included. The sample has approximately 300,000 clones, 80% to 85% seen once; the top ten hold around a sixth. What was sequenced was peripheral blood. These receptors were obtained from a person aged 65 to 79 with COVID-19, enrolled during active disease.

The chain recombines TRBV3-1 (or the pseudogene TRBV3-2) with TRBJ2-1; TRBD2 matches at 9 bases. Germline-derived CDR1 and CDR2 are LGHDT and YNNKEL (reference sequence). The CDR3 runs 19 residues. The V and J ends lost 4 bases and 1 base, in that order; junction bases with no gene match: 14. The CDR3: CASSRPSAAGGLSYNEQFF. CDR3 nucleotides: TGTGCCAGCAGCCGGCCTAGCGCAGCGGGAGGACTTTCCTACAATGAGCAGTTCTTC.

This clone was found a few times. Here the CDR3 DNA reads TGTGCCAGCAGCCGTGAGACAGCGAGCTCCTACGAGCAGTACTTC. Translation gives CASSRETASSYEQYF. V usage is TRBV5-4 and J usage is TRBJ2-7; weak D call: TRBD1 (5 bases). Germline-derived CDR1 and CDR2 are SGHNT and YYREEE (reference sequence). CDR3 length: 15 residues. The V end lost 4 bases, the J end lost 0 bases, and 14 bases lay between the germline ends.

This rearrangement joins TRBV29-1 to TRBJ2-2, with D maybe TRBD1 (6 bases). The V end lost 7 bases, the J end lost 3 bases, and 15 bases lay between the germline ends. Per germline, CDR1 SQVTM and CDR2 ANQGSEA. This CDR3 spans 14 amino acids. The DNA for the CDR3 is TGCAGCGCGACCGGGACAACCTACACCGGGGAGCTGTTTTTT. Its translation: CSATGTTYTGELFF.

The rearrangement joins TRBV28 to TRBJ2-2, with 7 nucleotides matching TRBD1. CDR3 length: 15 amino acids. J gave up 3 bases and V 5 bases, and 6 bases lay outside the gene matches. CDR1 and CDR2 (germline): MDHEN, SYDVKM. The CDR3 DNA is TGTGCCAGCAGTACAGGGGCTCTGTACACCGGGGAGCTGTTTTTT. Residues: CASSTGALYTGELFF.

The chain's CDR3 is CASTAQRGASVSGGVTDTQYF. The CDR3 nucleotides read TGTGCCAGCACCGCGCAGCGGGGGGCTAGCGTATCGGGAGGGGTCACAGATACGCAGTATTTT. This sequence joins TRBV7-8 and TRBJ2-3; the match to TRBD2 covers 9 bases. J gave up 2 bases and V 7 bases, and 25 bases lay outside the gene matches. Germline values: CDR1 SGHVS, CDR2 FQNEAQ. The CDR3 is made up of 21 amino acids.

The chain has TRBV30 and TRBJ1-2, with a tentative D call TRBD1 (6 bases). V shed 2 bases and J shed 1 base, with 8 bases lying between them. The CDR3 totals 13 residues. Per germline, CDR1 GTSNPN and CDR2 SVGIG (reference sequence). CDR3 sequence (DNA): TGTGCCTGGAGTCCGGACAGTAACTATGGCTACACCTTC. Translation gives CAWSPDSNYGYTF.

The genes are TRBV11-2 and TRBJ1-1, with D possibly TRBD1 on 5 matching bases. The CDR3 runs to 12 residues. CDR1 and CDR2 from the germline V gene are SGHAT and FQNNGV. Trimming shortened V by 7 bases and J by 8 bases, and 14 bases separated the two germline ends. In DNA, the CDR3 is TGTGCCAGCACCTGGGGCGGCCGGGAAGCTTTCTTT. It yields the protein CASTWGGREAFF.

In this sample, this clone turned up once. V and J are TRBV5-1 and TRBJ2-3, with 13 bases aligning to TRBD2. Germline-derived CDR1 and CDR2 are SGHRS and YFSETQ. CDR3 length: 16 residues. J lost 5 bases, V lost 3 bases, and 6 bases had no gene match. CDR3 sequence (DNA): TGCGCCAGCAGCTCAGGACTAGCGGGGGTAGTAGATACGCAGTATTTT. Amino acid sequence: CASSSGLAGVVDTQYF.